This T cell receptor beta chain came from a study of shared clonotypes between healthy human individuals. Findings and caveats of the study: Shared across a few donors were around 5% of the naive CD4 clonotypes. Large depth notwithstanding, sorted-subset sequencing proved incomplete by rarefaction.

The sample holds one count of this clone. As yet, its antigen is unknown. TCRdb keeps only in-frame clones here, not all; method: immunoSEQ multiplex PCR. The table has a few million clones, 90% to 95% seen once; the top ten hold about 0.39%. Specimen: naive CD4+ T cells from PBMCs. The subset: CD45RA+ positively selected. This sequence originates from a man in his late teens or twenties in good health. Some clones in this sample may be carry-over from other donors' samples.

CDR3 coding DNA: TGTGCCAGCAGAAGGGACGGACGCTCCTACGAGCAGTACTTC. It codes for CASRRDGRSYEQYF. This chain links TRBV6-5 with TRBJ2-7; either TRBD1 or TRBD2 may fit D (5 bases each). Germline V gene lookup returns CDR1 MNHEY and CDR2 SVGAGI. V lost 6 bases and J lost 0, with 12 bases in between. The CDR3 length is 14 residues.